These 23 T cell receptor beta chains originate from one sample sequenced in a study of T-cell memory formation after mild COVID-19. MiXCR was run by TCRdb on the 5' RACE reads, yielding one entry per CDR3 protein. The sample carries 300,000 to 400,000 distinct CDR3 sequences, 14% recorded once. What was sequenced was PBMCs or a T cell subset sorted from them (not recorded which). All receptors derive from a man between 18 and 35 years old who had mild COVID-19 (a few samples of this study predate the infection). Cell type and time point are not known.

This chain links TRBV6-5 with TRBJ2-7; TRBD1 agrees at 8 bases. The length of the CDR3 is 13 residues. The V and J ends lost 6 bases and 3 bases, in that order; junction bases with no gene match: 4. CDR1 is MNHEY and CDR2 is SVGAGI in the germline V gene. CDR3 DNA sequence: TGTGCCAGCAGGCAGGGACAGGTCTACGAGCAGTACTTC. Translated, it gives CASRQGQVYEQYF.

This clonotype was seen a few times. This chain joins TRBV6-5 and TRBJ2-7; tentative D call: TRBD1 (6 bases). The CDR3 runs 13 residues. The germline V and J ends were trimmed by 6 bases and 3 bases, with 12 bases remaining between them. Looked up from germline, CDR1 is MNHEY and CDR2 is SVGAGI. The CDR3 sequence: CASRQGQNYEQYF. As DNA, the CDR3 is TGTGCCAGCAGACAAGGACAGAACTACGAGCAGTACTTC.

This chain uses TRBV16 with TRBJ1-5; TRBD1 might be the D (5 bases). The V gene's germline CDR1 is KGHSY and CDR2 FQNENV. Trimming removed 7 bases at V and 6 bases at J, with 19 bases between. CDR3 length equals 15 residues. The CDR3 protein is CASTPGAAQGQPQHF. CDR3 bases: TGTGCCAGCACTCCGGGAGCAGCCCAGGGTCAGCCCCAGCATTTT.

This clonotype was recorded at least ten times. The chain joins TRBV4-3 to TRBJ2-5; 12 positions match TRBD2. The CDR3 contains 17 residues. The germline CDR1 and CDR2 sequences are LGHNA and YSLEER. V lost 4 bases and J lost 5; bases outside the gene matches: 11. CDR3 bases: TGCGCCAGCAGCCCACAAGGACTAGCGGGGAATGGGGAGACCCAGTACTTC. Translating it yields CASSPQGLAGNGETQYF.

The chain uses TRBV6-5 and TRBJ2-5, with D perhaps TRBD1 (6 bases). V lost 8 bases to trimming and J lost 3 bases, with 10 bases between them. Germline loops: CDR1 MNHEY, CDR2 SVGAGI. This CDR3 region has 12 residues. The chain's CDR3 is CASRTEKETQYF. The CDR3 DNA reads as TGTGCCAGCCGGACAGAAAAAGAGACCCAGTACTTC.

This clonotype was seen a handful of times. The V and J genes are TRBV20-1 and TRBJ2-5; D might be TRBD1 (5 bases). The CDR3 has 12 amino acids. Looked up from germline, CDR1 is DFQATT and CDR2 is SNEGSKA (reference sequence). The CDR3 DNA follows: TGCAGCCTCATCCACAGGTCAGAGACCCAGTACTTC. This translates into CSLIHRSETQYF.

The chain is built from TRBV5-6 and TRBJ2-2, with D possibly TRBD2 on 5 matching bases. The germline CDR1 and CDR2 sequences are SGHDT and YYEEEE. V was pared by 2 bases and J by 8 bases, with 10 bases between. The CDR3 spans 13 residues. The DNA of the CDR3 is TGTGCCAGCAGCTTTCGAGGGTTAGGGGAGCTGTTTTTT. Its translation is CASSFRGLGELFF.

This clonotype has more than one count but fewer than ten. CDR3 DNA sequence: TGTGCCAGCAGGGGGGGGCAGTCGACGCAGTATTTT. As protein: CASRGGQSTQYF. V gene TRBV28 combines with J gene TRBJ2-3; tentative D call: TRBD2 (7 bases). The V gene's germline CDR1 is MDHEN and CDR2 SYDVKM. Trimming took off 6 bases at V and 9 bases at J, with 13 bases between the two ends. The CDR3 sequence is 12 residues long.

This clonotype was found a few times. The chain carries TRBV6-5 and TRBJ1-1; D is unresolved. The CDR3 spans 16 residues. V lost 8 bases and J 1 base, leaving 20 bases between the germline ends. Germline V CDR1 and CDR2: MNHEY, SVGAGI. The CDR3 sequence is CASSKTHYSRNTEAFF. CDR3 DNA sequence: TGTGCCAGCTCGAAAACCCATTACTCGAGGAACACTGAAGCTTTCTTT.

The chain uses TRBV4-2 and TRBJ2-2, with unresolved D. Between the trimmed V and J ends, which lost 5 bases and 7 bases, there was a span of 14 bases. CDR3 size: 14 residues. Germline lookup yields CDR1 LGHNA and CDR2 YNFKEQ. As DNA, the CDR3 is TGTGCCAGCAGCTATCGGACCCCGGACGGGGAGCTGTTTTTT. Translated: CASSYRTPDGELFF.

V and J are TRBV7-9 and TRBJ2-7, with D unresolved. In germline, CDR1 is SEHNR, CDR2 FQNEAQ (reference sequence). Trimming cost V 5 bases and J 7 bases, with 12 bases left between them. The CDR3 runs to 12 residues. The CDR3 loop is CASSPPAGEQYF. The CDR3 bases are TGTGCCAGCAGCCCCCCTGCTGGGGAGCAGTACTTC.

This clonotype was detected ten times or more. V and J are TRBV12-3 or TRBV12-4 and TRBJ2-7; 10 positions agree with TRBD1. This CDR3 contains 18 residues. After removal of 2 bases from V and 0 bases from J, the junction contained 10 bases not matched to a gene. The CDR3 here is CASSLIPGQGPSSYEQYV. The CDR3 bases are TGTGCCAGCAGTTTAATCCCGGGACAGGGGCCGAGCTCCTACGAGCAGTACGTC.

There are a few counts of this clonotype. The genes are TRBV6-5 and TRBJ2-2; unclear D gene. Germline lookup yields CDR1 MNHEY and CDR2 SVGAGI. Trimming took 6 bases from V and 6 from J, leaving 17 bases between them. The CDR3 loop spans 15 amino acids. The CDR3 region has the DNA TGTGCCAGCAGGAAGACCGCTGCCTGGGCCGGGGAGCTGTTTTTT. Encoded protein: CASRKTAAWAGELFF.

The gene calls are TRBV11-2 and TRBJ2-7; no firm D call. Germline CDR1 SGHAT, CDR2 FQNNGV. Trimming shortened V by 0 bases and J by 4 bases, and 13 bases separated the two germline ends. The CDR3 is 15 amino acids. DNA of the CDR3: TGTGCCAGCAGCTTAGACGGCAGTTTAGGTTACGAGCAGTACGTC. This encodes CASSLDGSLGYEQYV.

The V gene is TRBV9, the J gene TRBJ1-2; D possibly corresponds to TRBD1 (5 bases). The CDR3 runs to 14 residues. Germline loops: CDR1 SGDLS, CDR2 YYNGEE. The ends were cut back, 1 base at V and 5 bases at J, with 12 bases in the middle. The DNA of the CDR3 is TGTGCCAGCAGCGTAAGACAGAATGGATATGGCTACACCTTC. Protein product: CASSVRQNGYGYTF.

V is TRBV5-5 and J is TRBJ2-5, with 16 positions matching TRBD2. The CDR3 spans 17 residues. The trim removed 4 bases at V and 5 bases at J, leaving 8 bases unmatched. CDR1 is SGHKS and CDR2 is YYEKEE in the germline V gene (reference sequence). The CDR3 reads CASSHGTSGGVWETQYF. The CDR3 DNA is TGTGCCAGCAGCCACGGGACTAGCGGGGGGGTCTGGGAGACCCAGTACTTC.

This clonotype has only a few counts. This chain connects TRBV19 to TRBJ2-2, with D perhaps TRBD1 (5 bases). Trimming pared 1 base from V and 6 bases from J, leaving 12 bases between. Germline CDR1 is LNHDA and CDR2 is SQIVND (reference sequence). This CDR3 region has 15 residues. The CDR3 bases are TGTGCCAGTAGTATAGCCACAGGTCGGGCCGGGGAGCTGTTTTTT. This codes for CASSIATGRAGELFF.

This clonotype has only a few counts. The CDR3 coding sequence is TGTGCCAGCAGCTTGAATACAGGGAGCAATCAGCCCCAGCATTTT. This encodes CASSLNTGSNQPQHF. The V gene is TRBV5-5, the J gene TRBJ1-5; D may be TRBD1 (6 bases). Germline loops: CDR1 SGHKS, CDR2 YYEKEE (reference sequence). Trimming pared 1 base from V and 1 base from J, leaving 9 bases between. CDR3 size: 15 residues.

The V gene is TRBV5-1, the J gene TRBJ2-3, with D tentatively TRBD2 (5 bases). Germline-derived CDR1 and CDR2 are SGHRS and YFSETQ. CDR3 length: 15 amino acids. V shed 5 bases and J shed 0 bases, with 13 bases lying between them. The CDR3 DNA is TGCGCCAGCAGGCCTGGTAGCGTAAGCACAGATACGCAGTATTTT. As protein: CASRPGSVSTDTQYF.

V is TRBV28 and J is TRBJ1-5; 8 nucleotides agree with TRBD1. Germline loops: CDR1 MDHEN, CDR2 SYDVKM. The CDR3 totals 15 residues. The ends lost 4 bases at V and 4 bases at J; junction bases unmatched: 6. In nucleotides, the CDR3 is TGTGCCAGCAGTTCACCGGGACAGGAGAATCAGCCCCAGCATTTT. Translating gives CASSSPGQENQPQHF.

This clonotype came up a few times. The V and J genes are TRBV7-8 and TRBJ2-2; possibly TRBD1 for D (5 bases). Germline loops: CDR1 SGHVS, CDR2 FQNEAQ. V was shortened by 7 bases and J by 6 bases, with 18 bases between the two germline ends. The CDR3 loop spans 15 amino acids. CDR3 nucleotide sequence: TGTGCCAGCATCAACAGGCCCGGTCTTTCCGGGGAGCTGTTTTTT. Translating it yields CASINRPGLSGELFF.

V is TRBV3-1 and J is TRBJ2-4; TRBD1 might be the D (6 bases). The CDR3 length is 16 residues. V was trimmed by 1 base and J by 1 base, leaving 11 bases between them. Germline CDR1 and CDR2: LGHDT and YNNKEL (reference sequence). The CDR3 here is CASSQGQGLAKNIQYF. CDR3 coding DNA: TGTGCCAGCAGCCAAGGGCAGGGGTTGGCCAAAAACATTCAGTACTTC.

The chain links TRBV11-2 to TRBJ1-1; D uncertain. Germline V gene sequence: CDR1 SGHAT, CDR2 FQNNGV. This CDR3 spans 16 amino acids. V was shortened by 5 bases and J by 4 bases, with 20 bases between the two germline ends. CDR3 DNA: TGTGCCAGCAGCCCACGATTGGATCTGGGAACCACTGAAGCTTTCTTT. The encoded protein is CASSPRLDLGTTEAFF.